The clone carrying this T cell receptor (beta chain) was counted a few times. The antigen is undetermined. The data were taken from a study of T cell responses to AZD1222 COVID-19 vaccine. Data came from immunoSEQ multiplex PCR; TCRdb stores just in-frame clones and leaves some out. The sample consists of about 91,000 clones, 70% to 90% of them appearing once. Germline assignment: CDR1 SGDLS and CDR2 YYNGEE. The CDR3 has 18 amino acids. Trimming took 4 bases from V and 0 from J; bases not matched to a gene: 11. Study-level results: A mostly white British donor set with more females was recruited, and clonal diversity was possibly underestimated. Baseline antibody screening turned up just 6 or 7 seropositive AZD1222 recipients. There were repertoire samples only from the period after the peak T cell response.

This TCR derives from an adult in good health. This chain joins TRBV9 and TRBJ2-7; 12 positions agree with TRBD1. The specimen comprised peripheral blood, sampled on day 0 of AZD1222 vaccination. CDR3: CASSRGTGGYGLSYEQYF. DNA of the CDR3: TGTGCCAGCAGCCGGGGGACAGGGGGCTATGGCCTCTCCTACGAGCAGTACTTC.